The clone carrying this T cell receptor (beta chain) was recorded only once. The germline CDR1 and CDR2 sequences are MRHNA and SNTAGT. V lost 2 bases, J lost 8 bases, and 7 bases lay in between. The length of the CDR3 is 13 residues. The data stem from a study of T cell responses to AZD1222 COVID-19 vaccine. TCRdb keeps only in-frame clones here, not all; method: immunoSEQ multiplex PCR. The sample has around 130,000 clones; around 90% are singletons. The chain carries TRBV6-4 and TRBJ1-6; no definite D call. The TCR was taken from an adult who received the MenACWY meningococcal vaccine as a control. The sequencing here drew on peripheral blood, taken 28 days after the second dose of the MenACWY control vaccine. The DNA for the CDR3 is TGTGCCAGCAGTGACGATGTGTATTCACCCCTCCACTTT. Its protein product is CASSDDVYSPLHF.